Reported below is one T cell receptor beta chain. The authors' processing: From reference gene primer amplification, estimates of nucleated cell counts were derived. The method was immunoSEQ multiplex PCR; TCRdb's version includes in-frame clones alone and lacks a portion of them. D and trimming come from the DNA, and the V and J calls and clone size come from that table. The table has some 110,000 clones, more than 60% seen once. Germline-derived CDR1 and CDR2 are SGHRS and YFSETQ. Deletions cut 0 bases from V and 6 bases from J, with 12 bases between. CDR3 length: 14 amino acids. This sample stems from a study of blood T cell repertoires in COVID-19. Study summary: Spain, Italy and the United States supplied samples that represented acute and convalescent COVID-19.

Input material: peripheral blood. The genes are TRBV5-1 and TRBJ2-5; no definite D call. The sequence was collected from a man between 65 and 80 years old with acute or convalescent COVID-19. The CDR3 region is CASSLETPGQTQYF. CDR3 DNA sequence: TGCGCCAGCAGCTTGGAGACTCCGGGTCAGACCCAGTACTTC.